The source of this T cell receptor beta chain is a study of molecular identifiers for immune sequencing clone quantification. This clonotype has a count of ten or more. Its target is unknown. Study-level findings and limits: In a background of around 920,000 naive cells, spiked Jurkat TCR RNA from one cell was reportedly detectable.

As previously described, bulk TCR libraries were made using listed TCR primers. TCRdb re-derived calls from the PCR reads in MiXCR, one entry per CDR3 protein. This sample carries 350,000 or so distinct CDR3 sequences, roughly a fifth of them seen once, and the ten largest clones take roughly 0.8%. The V end lost 4 bases, the J end lost 7 bases, and 21 bases lay between the germline ends. This CDR3 is built from 16 residues. Germline V gene data show CDR1 as KGHDR and CDR2 as SFDVKD. Construction of naive CD8 libraries employed about 19,000 to 1,000,000 sorted cells together with 10%, 30% or 50% RNA. A CD8+CD4-CCR7+CD45RA+ phenotype served as the sorting definition for naive CD8 T cells.

The TCR was taken from a human donor in good health. Some libraries in this study had Jurkat cell RNA spiked in. The chain combines TRBV24-1 with TRBJ1-1; a weak D match, TRBD1 (6 bases). Sequenced material: naive CD8+ T cells from blood, with Jurkat cell RNA spiked in. Documented subset: FACS-sorted CD8+CD4-CCR7+CD45RA+ naive T cells. The CDR3 DNA sequence: TGTGCCACCAGTGACTCAGGGAGGACAGAGGGTGGTGAAGCTTTCTTT. It specifies CATSDSGRTEGGEAFF.